Reported below is one T cell receptor (beta chain). Clones were read by immunoSEQ multiplex PCR, and TCRdb kept only the in-frame ones, dropping some. The sample yields about 99,000 clones, 90% to 96% seen once. The CDR3 is 14 amino acids. Germline values: CDR1 MDHEN, CDR2 SYDVKM. Trimming took off 5 bases at V and 4 bases at J, with 14 bases between the two ends. The data originate from a study of OX40 agonist ivuxolimab in advanced cancers. The chain combines TRBV28 with TRBJ1-2; the D is unclear. The input for sequencing was CD4+ or CD8+ T cells sorted from blood, taken in a trial of the OX40 agonist ivuxolimab. This clonotype was sampled from an adult with an advanced solid tumor such as melanoma, head and neck, liver or kidney cancer. CDR3 region: CASSLAEGSYGYTF. The CDR3 nucleotides read TGTGCCAGCAGTCTAGCCGAAGGAAGCTATGGCTACACCTTC.